Listed here are 24 T cell receptor beta chains from one sample, sequenced in a study of T cells generated in artificial thymic organoids. Reverse primers in the TRAC or TRBC constant regions drove separate semi-nested PCRs for TCRalpha and TCRbeta. MiXCR, run by TCRdb on the 5' RACE reads, gives a single entry per CDR3 protein. In the table there are some 8,000 distinct CDR3 sequences, around 19% of which are singletons. The material sequenced was naive CD8+ T cells from the thymus. Subset given: CD3+TCRalphabeta+CD8SP T cells; for blood, CD45RO-CCR7+ naive CD8+ T cells. Every receptor here comes from a human donor who gave cord blood stem cells for thymic organoid culture, a cardiac surgery patient who gave postnatal thymus, or a blood donor (not recorded which).

V and J are TRBV29-1 and TRBJ2-1; possibly TRBD2 for D (7 bases). This CDR3 contains 14 residues. Germline V CDR1 and CDR2: SQVTM, ANQGSEA. V lost 3 bases and J lost 3, with 12 bases in between. CDR3 sequence reads: CSVDSRGGYNEQFF. The DNA for the CDR3 is TGCAGCGTTGATTCGAGGGGGGGCTACAATGAGCAGTTCTTC.

Turning to this clonotype: With a much larger clone just one base away, this may be a read error. This chain joins TRBV9 and TRBJ2-7, with 12 bases lining up with TRBD2. Germline lookup yields CDR1 SGDLS and CDR2 YYNGEE. This CDR3 has 15 amino acids. The CDR3 here is CTSSFGTSGFDEQYF. CDR3 DNA sequence: TGTACCAGCAGCTTCGGGACTAGCGGGTTCGACGAGCAGTACTTC.

This clonotype is classed as medium-sized. The chain carries TRBV12-3 or TRBV12-4 and TRBJ1-1, with TRBD1 matching 8 bases. Unmatched junction bases numbered 2, after V lost 5 bases and J lost 6 bases. The CDR3 runs 12 residues. The CDR3 reads CASSRRGPEAFF. CDR3 coding DNA: TGTGCCAGCAGTCGCAGGGGGCCTGAAGCTTTCTTT.

This clonotype occurred many times. This chain uses TRBV12-3 or TRBV12-4 with TRBJ2-1; D gene uncertain. The CDR3 length is 14 residues. Trimming pared 5 bases from V and 1 base from J, leaving 9 bases between. CDR3 nucleotides: TGTGCCAGCAGTCCCGGGCCGTCCTACAATGAGCAGTTCTTC. This gives the protein CASSPGPSYNEQFF.

On this clonotype itself: Relative to the germline gene, one junction end is altered; a read error may explain this. In nucleotides, the CDR3 is TGTGCCAGCAGCCCCCTAGCATCTCAAGAGGCCCAGTACTTC. Protein sequence: CASSPLASQEAQYF. The V call is TRBV7-2, the J call TRBJ2-5; D possibly corresponds to TRBD2 (5 bases). The CDR3 spans 14 residues. CDR1 is SGHTA, CDR2 FQGNSA, per germline. The complete variable domain, with remaining parts taken from reference TRBV7-2 and TRBJ2-5, reads GAGVSQSPSNKVTEKGKDVELRCDPISGHTALYWYRQSLGQGLEFLIYFQGNSAPDKSGLPSDRFSAERTGGSVSTLTIQRTQQEDSAVYLCASSPLASQEAQYFGPGTRLLVL.

In regard to this clonotype: Possible read error: a much larger clone is one base away. The chain carries TRBV11-2 and TRBJ2-2, with 9 positions matching TRBD2. Germline-derived CDR1 and CDR2 are SGHAT and FQNNGV. This CDR3 spans 15 amino acids. CDR3 sequence: CASSFASRGSGGLFF. For the CDR3, the DNA is TGTGCCAGCAGCTTTGCTAGCCGTGGTAGCGGGGGGCTGTTTTTT. Drawing the rest from reference TRBV11-2 and TRBJ2-2, the complete variable domain is EAGVAQSPRYKIIEKRQSVAFWCNPISGHATLYWYQQILGQGPKLLIQFQNNGVVDDSQLPKDRFSAERLKGVDSTLKIQPAKLEDSAVYLCASSFASRGSGGLFFGEGSRLTVL.

This clonotype is labeled medium-sized (0.01 to 0.1%). This sequence joins TRBV7-3 and TRBJ2-2, with 10 nucleotides matching TRBD2. The germline V gene has CDR1 SGHTA and CDR2 FQGTGA. The CDR3 extends over 17 amino acids. V gave up 1 base and J gave up 0 bases; unmatched junction bases: 2. The CDR3 is CASSLSSGGTNTGELFF. CDR3 DNA sequence: TGTGCCAGCAGCTTAAGTAGCGGGGGGACGAACACCGGGGAGCTGTTTTTT.

By sample fraction, this clonotype is medium-sized. The chain recombines TRBV19 with TRBJ1-1; a possible D gene is TRBD1 (6 bases). The CDR3 sequence is 14 residues long. V gave up 10 bases and J gave up 4 bases, with 19 bases separating them. Germline CDR1 is LNHDA and CDR2 is SQIVND (reference sequence). The CDR3 nucleotides are TGTGCCACCGGACAGCTGGGGGGGGGCACTGAAGCTTTCTTT. Its protein product is CATGQLGGGTEAFF.

This sequence joins TRBV7-9 and TRBJ2-7; no definite D call. The germline V gene encodes CDR1 SEHNR and CDR2 FQNEAQ (reference sequence). The CDR3 consists of 13 residues. V lost 0 bases, J lost 4 bases, and 7 bases lay in between. CDR3 in DNA: TGTGCCAGCAGCTTAGCAAGTTCATACGAGCAGTACTTC. This translates into CASSLASSYEQYF.

As concerns this clonotype: An end of the junction does not agree with germline; a read error may underlie this. This chain connects TRBV5-6 to TRBJ2-3; tentative D call: TRBD2 (5 bases). The CDR3 runs to 16 residues. Germline V gene sequence: CDR1 SGHDT, CDR2 YYEEEE. The CDR3 bases are TGTGCCAGCGGCTTGGAATTCGGGGTGGGCACAGATACGCAGTATTTT. Its translation: CASGLEFGVGTDTQYF.

By share, this clonotype ranks as medium-sized. The chain links TRBV11-2 to TRBJ2-1; the D gene is possibly TRBD2 (6 bases). The CDR3 extends over 15 amino acids. Trimming cost V 5 bases and J 9 bases, with 20 bases left between them. CDR1 is SGHAT and CDR2 is FQNNGV in the germline V gene. CDR3 in amino acids: CASSLLALGQSEQFF. The CDR3 nucleotides read TGTGCCAGCAGCCTACTAGCCCTGGGGCAGAGTGAGCAGTTCTTC.

The table lists this clonotype with a few counts. This clone may be a read error of a much larger clone one base away. The CDR3 DNA reads as TGCGCCAGCAGCCAAGATCTGGCCGTTGGGGATGAGCAGTTCTTC. Its translation: CASSQDLAVGDEQFF. V usage is TRBV4-1 and J usage is TRBJ2-1; D is uncertain. Germline CDR1 reads MGHRA; CDR2 reads YSYEKL. V dropped 0 bases and J dropped 8 bases, with 14 bases sitting between them. The length of the CDR3 is 15 residues.

CDR3 residues: CSASQSGIVQETQYF. Written as DNA, the CDR3 is TGCAGTGCTAGTCAAAGCGGGATAGTTCAAGAGACCCAGTACTTC. The V gene is TRBV20-1, the J gene TRBJ2-5, with 7 bases aligning to TRBD2. The CDR3 has 15 amino acids. The germline CDR1 and CDR2 sequences are DFQATT and SNEGSKA (reference sequence). V was pared by 3 bases and J by 2 bases, with 9 bases of the junction left unmatched.

This clonotype occurred a few times. This chain uses TRBV12-3 or TRBV12-4 with TRBJ2-1, with no clear D. The germline V and J ends were trimmed by 0 bases and 0 bases, with 15 bases remaining between them. The CDR3 has 18 amino acids. Written as DNA, the CDR3 is TGTGCCAGCAGTTTAGCGCTAATTCAGTTGAGCTCCTACAATGAGCAGTTCTTC. Translation gives CASSLALIQLSSYNEQFF.

This clonotype was detected many times. The V and J genes are TRBV15 and TRBJ2-3; D not resolved. The V gene lost 4 bases and the J gene lost 2 bases, with 7 bases spanning the gap. This CDR3 has 13 amino acids. CDR1 LNHNV and CDR2 YYDKDF come from the germline V gene (reference sequence). The CDR3: CATSTDATDTQYF. The CDR3 nucleotides are TGTGCCACCAGCACGGATGCCACAGATACGCAGTATTTT.

This clonotype was recorded a few times. J is TRBJ1-1 and V is TRBV11-2; 7 bases fit TRBD1. Trimming took 5 bases from V and 10 from J; bases not matched to a gene: 10. The germline V gene has CDR1 SGHAT and CDR2 FQNNGV. The CDR3 sequence is 13 residues long. The CDR3 DNA reads as TGTGCCAGCAGCGGCCACAGGGGTGGTGCAGCTTTCTTT. Protein: CASSGHRGGAAFF.

This clonotype showed up many times. The chain combines TRBV4-1 with TRBJ1-1, with D perhaps matching TRBD1 (6 bases). This CDR3 has 13 amino acids. V was cut by 6 bases and J by 7 bases, with 15 bases left in between. Germline V lookup: CDR1 MGHRA, CDR2 YSYEKL. This CDR3 reads CASRLGGLGEAFF. The CDR3 nucleotides are TGCGCCAGCAGACTAGGGGGGTTGGGTGAAGCTTTCTTT.

Concerning this clonotype: An end of the junction does not agree with germline; a read error may underlie this. Here the CDR3 DNA reads TGTGCCGGCAGCCCTCAAGATAGAGGGGGCGATGGGTACGAACAGTACTTC. Amino acids: CAGSPQDRGGDGYEQYF. The V gene is TRBV13, the J gene TRBJ2-7; 7 nucleotides agree with TRBD1. Germline lookup yields CDR1 PRHDT and CDR2 FYEKMQ (reference sequence). The CDR3 is 17 amino acids.

Details on this clonotype: A read error may be the cause here, since a much bigger clone is one base away. The chain is built from TRBV12-3 or TRBV12-4 and TRBJ1-1, with 7 bases that match TRBD1. CDR3 size: 12 residues. After removal of 5 bases from V and 6 bases from J, the junction contained 3 bases not matched to a gene. DNA for the CDR3: TGTGCCAGCAGTCGCAGGGGGTCTGAAGCTTTCTTT. It is translated as CASSRRGSEAFF.

This chain connects TRBV18 to TRBJ1-4, with a possible D match to TRBD1 (5 bases). V was shortened by 2 bases and J by 3 bases, with 7 bases between the two germline ends. CDR3 size: 14 residues. CDR1 KGHSH and CDR2 LQKENI come from the germline V gene. This CDR3 is CASSPTTANEKLFF. The CDR3 DNA follows: TGTGCCAGCTCACCAACGACAGCTAATGAAAAACTGTTTTTT.

This clonotype is medium-sized (0.01 to 0.1%) within its sample. The chain recombines TRBV4-1 with TRBJ2-4; D perhaps matches TRBD2 (5 bases). Germline V CDR1 and CDR2: MGHRA, YSYEKL. The CDR3 runs 12 residues. V was shortened by 2 bases and J by 11 bases, with 10 bases between the two germline ends. Here the CDR3 reads CASSQLGDLQYF. CDR3 DNA sequence: TGCGCCAGCAGCCAATTGGGAGATCTTCAGTACTTC.

Comment on this clonotype: At one of its ends the junction is not consistent with the germline gene, which may arise from a read error. The rearrangement links TRBV29-1 to TRBJ2-3, with 7 bases aligning to TRBD2. CDR1 SQVTM and CDR2 ANQGSEA come from the germline V gene. The CDR3 consists of 19 residues. CDR3 residues: CSVGSPRGPSGDSTDTQYF. CDR3 nucleotides: TGCAGCGTTGGTTCCCCACGCGGACCTAGCGGAGACAGCACGGATACGCAGTATTTT.

This clonotype is medium-sized (0.01 to 0.1%). The chain is built from TRBV6-5 and TRBJ1-2; TRBD1 is a possible D gene (5 bases). With 2 bases removed from V and 5 bases from J, the gap between germline ends came to 9 bases. This CDR3 region has 13 residues. CDR1 and CDR2 (germline): MNHEY, SVGAGI. The CDR3 coding sequence is TGTGCCAGCAGTTACAGCAGGGCGTATGGCTACACCTTC. Translation gives CASSYSRAYGYTF.

About this clonotype itself: A single base separates this from a much larger clone, so it may be a read error. This sequence joins TRBV4-1 and TRBJ1-5; no clear D. Germline V lookup: CDR1 MGHRA, CDR2 YSYEKL. This CDR3 comprises 16 residues. The CDR3, as DNA: TGCGCCAGCAGCCAAGTCTCGTGGCGGAGCAATCAGTCCCAGCATTTT. Translated: CASSQVSWRSNQSQHF.